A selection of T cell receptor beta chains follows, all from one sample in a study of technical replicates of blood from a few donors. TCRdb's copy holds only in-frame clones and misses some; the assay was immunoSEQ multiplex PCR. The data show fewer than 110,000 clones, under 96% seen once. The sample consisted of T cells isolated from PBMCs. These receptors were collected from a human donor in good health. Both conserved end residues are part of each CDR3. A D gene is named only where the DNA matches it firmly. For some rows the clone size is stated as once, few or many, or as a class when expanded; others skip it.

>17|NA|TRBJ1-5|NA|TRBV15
CATSREQGLPSNQPQHF
TGTGCCACCAGCAGAGAACAGGGTTTGCCTAGCAATCAGCCCCAGCATTTT
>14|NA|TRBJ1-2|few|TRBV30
CAWSAGGRSSGYTF
TGTGCCTGGAGTGCAGGAGGGAGATCAAGTGGCTACACCTTC
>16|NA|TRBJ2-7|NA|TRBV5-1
CASSLGYGAEQYEQYF
TGCGCCAGCAGCTTGGGTTACGGAGCGGAACAGTACGAGCAGTACTTC
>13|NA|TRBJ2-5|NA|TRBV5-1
CASRMAGQETQYF
TGCGCCAGCAGGATGGCAGGTCAAGAGACCCAGTACTTC
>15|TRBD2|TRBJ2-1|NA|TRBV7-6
CASSRPSGGGDEQFF
TGTGCCAGCAGCAGGCCCTCCGGCGGGGGGGATGAGCAGTTCTTC
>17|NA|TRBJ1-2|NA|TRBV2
CASSGPAEPDTSYGYTF
TGTGCCAGCAGTGGACCGGCGGAGCCCGATACCTCGTATGGCTACACCTTC
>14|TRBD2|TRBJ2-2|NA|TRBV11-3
CASEEREGTGELFF
TGTGCCAGCGAAGAGCGGGAGGGCACCGGGGAGCTGTTTTTT
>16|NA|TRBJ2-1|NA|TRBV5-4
CASSYAGALSYNEQFF
TGTGCCAGCAGCTACGCGGGGGCCCTCTCCTACAATGAGCAGTTCTTC
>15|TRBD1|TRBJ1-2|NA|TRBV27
CASSFSSAQGAGYTF
TGTGCCAGCAGTTTCTCGTCTGCACAGGGGGCTGGCTACACCTTC
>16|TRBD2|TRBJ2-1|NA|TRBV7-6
CASSFTGLAGGDEQFF
TGTGCCAGCAGCTTCACGGGACTAGCGGGGGGTGATGAGCAGTTCTTC
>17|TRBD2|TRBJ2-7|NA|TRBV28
CASTLSRTSGRIHEQYF
TGTGCCAGCACCCTCTCGAGGACTAGCGGGAGAATCCACGAGCAGTACTTC
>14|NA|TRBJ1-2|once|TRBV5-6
CASSLVDRSNGYTF
TGTGCCAGCAGCTTGGTAGACAGGAGCAATGGCTACACCTTC
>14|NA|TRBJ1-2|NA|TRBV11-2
CASSPSADNYGYTF
TGTGCCAGCAGCCCTAGTGCAGACAACTATGGCTACACCTTC
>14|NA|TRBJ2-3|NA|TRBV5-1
CASSLEGYTDTQYF
TGCGCCAGCAGCTTGGAGGGGTATACAGATACGCAGTATTTT
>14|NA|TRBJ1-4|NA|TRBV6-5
CASSRGATNEKLFF
TGTGCCAGCAGCCGGGGTGCAACTAATGAAAAACTGTTTTTT
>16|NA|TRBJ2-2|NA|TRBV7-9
CASSLRGTVNTGELFF
TGTGCCAGCAGCCTACGGGGGACGGTGAACACCGGGGAGCTGTTTTTT
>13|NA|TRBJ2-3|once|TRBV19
CASNSVSTDTQYF
TGTGCCAGTAATTCGGTGAGCACAGATACGCAGTATTTT
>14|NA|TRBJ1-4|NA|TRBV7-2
CASSLRWADEKLFF
TGTGCCAGCAGCTTACGATGGGCTGATGAAAAACTGTTTTTT
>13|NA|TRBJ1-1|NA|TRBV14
CASSLYRGTEAFF
TGTGCCAGCAGCCTCTATAGGGGCACTGAAGCTTTCTTT
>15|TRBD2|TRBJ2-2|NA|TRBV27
CASRGGRAGTGELFF
TGTGCCAGCAGAGGCGGGAGGGCCGGTACCGGGGAGCTGTTTTTT
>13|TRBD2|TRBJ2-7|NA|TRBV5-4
CASSFSGNTEQYF
TGTGCCAGCAGCTTTAGCGGGAACACCGAGCAGTACTTC
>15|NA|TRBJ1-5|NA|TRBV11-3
CASIPDSSYNQPQHF
TGTGCCAGCATCCCGGACAGTTCCTACAATCAGCCCCAGCATTTT
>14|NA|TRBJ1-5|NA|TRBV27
CASSLSGDNQPQHF
TGTGCCAGCAGTTTATCAGGAGACAATCAGCCCCAGCATTTT
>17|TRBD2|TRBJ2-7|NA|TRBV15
CATSRPSTGLDPYEQYF
TGTGCCACCAGCAGGCCCAGTACGGGACTAGACCCCTACGAGCAGTACTTC
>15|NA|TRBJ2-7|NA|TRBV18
CASSPVDGSSYEQYF
TGTGCCAGCTCACCTGTAGACGGGAGCTCCTACGAGCAGTACTTC
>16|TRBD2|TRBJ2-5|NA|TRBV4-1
CASSQNPGLGEETQYF
TGCGCCAGCAGCCAAAACCCGGGACTAGGTGAGGAGACCCAGTACTTC
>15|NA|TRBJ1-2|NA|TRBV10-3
CATCPSGDPLGGYTF
TGTGCCACGTGCCCCTCAGGGGACCCCTTGGGTGGCTACACCTTC
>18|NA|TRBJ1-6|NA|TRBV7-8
CASSLVVWDTGSNSPLHF
TGTGCCAGCAGCTTAGTGGTCTGGGACACGGGATCAAATTCACCCCTCCACTTT
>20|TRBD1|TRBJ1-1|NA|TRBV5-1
CASSLGPPGQGARGNTEAFF
TGCGCCAGCAGCTTGGGGCCCCCGGGACAGGGGGCGCGGGGGAACACTGAAGCTTTCTTT
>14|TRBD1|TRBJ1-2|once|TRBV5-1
CASSPTTGDYGYTF
TGCGCCAGCAGCCCGACTACAGGGGACTATGGCTACACCTTC
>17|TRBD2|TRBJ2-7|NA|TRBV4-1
CASSQGWGGIVSYEQYF
TGCGCCAGCAGCCAAGGATGGGGAGGGATTGTCTCCTACGAGCAGTACTTC
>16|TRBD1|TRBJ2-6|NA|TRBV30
CASGQGALAGANVLTF
TGTGCCTCAGGACAGGGGGCGCTTGCTGGGGCCAACGTCCTGACTTTC
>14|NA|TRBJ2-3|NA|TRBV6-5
CASSQGHSADTQYF
TGTGCCAGCAGTCAGGGACACTCTGCAGATACGCAGTATTTT
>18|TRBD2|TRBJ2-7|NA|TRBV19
CASSIGRPSGRLIYEQYF
TGTGCCAGTAGTATAGGTCGTCCTAGCGGGAGGCTAATCTACGAGCAGTACTTC
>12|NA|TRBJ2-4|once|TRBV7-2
CASSTPSGIQYF
TGTGCCAGCAGCACGCCTTCCGGCATTCAGTACTTC
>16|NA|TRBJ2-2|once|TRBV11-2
CASSLRGALVTGELFF
TGTGCCAGCAGCTTACGGGGGGCCCTTGTGACCGGGGAGCTGTTTTTT
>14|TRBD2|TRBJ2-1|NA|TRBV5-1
CASCGTSGSYEQFF
TGCGCCAGCTGCGGGACTAGCGGGAGTTATGAGCAGTTCTTC
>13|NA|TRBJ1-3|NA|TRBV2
CASNGDSGNTIYF
TGTGCCAGCAACGGGGACTCTGGAAACACCATATATTTT
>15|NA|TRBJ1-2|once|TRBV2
CASSEAPPAGYGYTF
TGTGCCAGCAGTGAAGCTCCCCCCGCGGGCTATGGCTACACCTTC
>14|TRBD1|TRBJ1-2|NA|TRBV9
CASSSPGDSRGYTF
TGTGCCAGCAGTTCCCCTGGGGACAGCAGGGGCTACACCTTC
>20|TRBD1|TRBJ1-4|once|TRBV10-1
CASSEPGVRDRDATNEKLFF
TGCGCCAGCAGTGAGCCTGGAGTCCGGGACAGGGATGCAACTAATGAAAAACTGTTTTTT
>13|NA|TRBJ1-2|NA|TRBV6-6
CASSYSSNYGYTF
TGTGCCAGCAGTTACTCCTCTAACTATGGCTACACCTTC
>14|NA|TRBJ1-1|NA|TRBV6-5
CASNNGEVITEAFF
TGTGCCAGCAACAACGGGGAAGTTATCACTGAAGCTTTCTTT
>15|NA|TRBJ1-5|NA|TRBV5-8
CASTSRARPGKSQHF
TGTGCCAGCACCTCAAGGGCCCGGCCCGGGAAGTCCCAGCATTTT
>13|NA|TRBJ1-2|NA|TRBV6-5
CASSPRQSYGYTF
TGTGCCAGCAGTCCCAGGCAGTCCTATGGCTACACCTTC